Presented here are 17 T cell receptor beta chains from one specimen sequenced in a study of shared clonotypes between healthy human individuals. Data came from immunoSEQ multiplex PCR; TCRdb stores just in-frame clones and leaves some out. Of approximately 2.4 million clones listed, around 95% are singletons. The sample comprised naive CD4+ T cells sorted from blood. As for subset: CD45RA+ positively selected. The receptors here all came from a man between 18 and 29 years old in good health.

J is TRBJ1-1 and V is TRBV11-2, with D perhaps TRBD1 (5 bases). Germline loops: CDR1 SGHAT, CDR2 FQNNGV. V was pared by 5 bases and J by 5 bases, with 15 bases between. The CDR3 consists of 14 residues. Written as DNA, the CDR3 is TGTGCCAGCAGCCCGATCACCCGGGGGACTGAAGCTTTCTTT. Its translation is CASSPITRGTEAFF.

For this clone: Other DNA sequences in the same sample also yield this CDR3. In DNA, the CDR3 is TGCGCCAGCAGCTTGATAGAGAACACTGAAGCTTTCTTT. Its protein is CASSLIENTEAFF. The genes are TRBV5-1 and TRBJ1-1; D remains ambiguous. V shed 1 base and J shed 1 base, with 5 bases lying between them. The CDR3 extends over 13 amino acids. CDR1 SGHRS and CDR2 YFSETQ come from the germline V gene.

The chain joins TRBV21-1 to TRBJ2-5. TRBV21-1 is a recognized pseudogene. The CDR3 runs 15 residues. CDR3 nucleotides: TGTGCCAGCAGCAAAGAAGTAGGGTACCAAGAGACCCAGTACTTC. As protein: CASSKEVGYQETQYF.

The rearrangement uses TRBV4-3 and TRBJ1-5; D gene ambiguous. Germline V gene sequence: CDR1 LGHNA, CDR2 YSLEER. The CDR3 sequence is 15 residues long. V was trimmed by 1 base and J by 1 base, leaving 8 bases between them. CDR3 sequence: CASSQGSGSNQPQHF. CDR3 sequence (DNA): TGCGCCAGCAGCCAAGGGTCTGGGAGCAATCAGCCCCAGCATTTT.

Concerning this clone: The sample has other DNA sequences that encode this CDR3 too. The CDR3 DNA reads as TGTGCCAGCAGCTTAGCGGGGGCCTCCTACAATGAGCAGTTCTTC. As protein: CASSLAGASYNEQFF. The genes are TRBV7-2 and TRBJ2-1; TRBD1 might be the D (6 bases). Trimming shortened V by 0 bases and J by 0 bases, and 6 bases separated the two germline ends. The CDR3 runs 15 residues. Germline values: CDR1 SGHTA, CDR2 FQGNSA.

The chain has TRBV2 and TRBJ1-6, with D unclear. Germline CDR1 and CDR2: SNHLY and FYNNEI. There are 12 residues in the CDR3. With 6 bases removed from V and 9 bases from J, the gap between germline ends came to 9 bases. The CDR3: CASRPVGSPLHF. CDR3 nucleotide sequence: TGTGCCAGCAGACCAGTGGGTTCACCCCTCCACTTT.

The chain combines TRBV6-1 with TRBJ2-5, with a weak D call TRBD2 (6 bases). CDR1 and CDR2 from the germline V gene are MNHNS and SASEGT. V lost 2 bases, J lost 3 bases, and 10 bases lay in between. The CDR3 loop spans 14 amino acids. For the CDR3, the DNA is TGTGCCAGCAGTGAATTACTAGCCAAAGAGACCCAGTACTTC. It specifies CASSELLAKETQYF.

The V call is TRBV6-5, the J call TRBJ1-2; a possible D gene is TRBD1 (6 bases). The CDR3 contains 15 residues. The ends were cut back, 6 bases at V and 2 bases at J, with 16 bases in the middle. The V gene's germline CDR1 is MNHEY and CDR2 SVGAGI. The CDR3 sequence is CASSPYLTGNYGYTF. CDR3 DNA sequence: TGTGCCAGCAGCCCGTATCTTACAGGGAACTATGGCTACACCTTC.

V gene TRBV6-5 combines with J gene TRBJ1-6; D is possibly TRBD1 (6 bases). The V gene lost 5 bases and the J gene lost 4 bases, with 12 bases spanning the gap. Germline CDR1 is MNHEY and CDR2 is SVGAGI. The CDR3 extends over 15 amino acids. The CDR3 region is CASSPKQGYNSPLHF. The CDR3 coding sequence is TGTGCCAGCAGTCCGAAACAGGGTTATAATTCACCCCTCCACTTT.

V and J are TRBV7-2 and TRBJ1-5; TRBD1 might be the D (6 bases). The CDR3 has 14 amino acids. Germline V gives CDR1 SGHTA, CDR2 FQGNSA. V gave up 1 base and J gave up 3 bases, with 7 bases separating them. The CDR3 region has the DNA TGTGCCAGCAGCTTAGGGGACAACAATCAGCCCCAGCATTTT. The encoded protein is CASSLGDNNQPQHF.

This CDR3 is CAWSRDRGSLNSNQPQHF. In DNA form, the CDR3 reads TGTGCCTGGAGTCGGGACAGGGGGTCTCTAAATAGCAATCAGCCCCAGCATTTT. This sequence joins TRBV30 and TRBJ1-5, with TRBD1 identical over 11 bases. From germline, CDR1 is GTSNPN and CDR2 SVGIG (reference sequence). The CDR3 totals 18 residues. Trimming took 2 bases from V and 0 from J; bases not matched to a gene: 9.

The chain has TRBV10-3 and TRBJ1-1; D is perhaps TRBD1 (6 bases). Trimming removed 10 bases at V and 7 bases at J, with 25 bases between. The CDR3 covers 15 residues. Germline V gives CDR1 ENHRY, CDR2 SYGVKD. The CDR3 bases are TGTGCCACTAAACGACAGGAAGGTCTATTAATTGAAGCTTTCTTT. This gives the protein CATKRQEGLLIEAFF.

The CDR3: CASSQGGIGGYTF. The CDR3 DNA follows: TGTGCCAGCAGCCAAGGGGGGATTGGCGGCTACACCTTC. This rearrangement joins TRBV14 to TRBJ1-2, with D perhaps TRBD1 (5 bases). The CDR3 has 13 residues. CDR1 is SGHDN and CDR2 is FVKESK in the germline V gene. Trimming removed 1 base from V and 8 bases from J, with 11 bases in between.

The CDR3 here is CASSKQTGGGGNTIYF. The CDR3 DNA sequence: TGTGCCAGCAGCAAACAAACAGGGGGCGGTGGAAACACCATATATTTT. The rearrangement joins TRBV11-2 to TRBJ1-3; 9 nucleotides align to TRBD1. Germline V gives CDR1 SGHAT, CDR2 FQNNGV. V was pared by 5 bases and J by 3 bases, with 8 bases of the junction left unmatched. The CDR3 sequence is 16 residues long.

This clone was observed a single time. The J gene is TRBJ2-5, the V gene TRBV7-8; D not certain. Trimming stripped 1 base from V and 3 bases from J, with 15 bases between. The CDR3 length is 16 residues. CDR1 and CDR2 from the germline V gene are SGHVS and FQNEAQ. In DNA, the CDR3 is TGTGCCAGCAGCTTAGAGGCCCGAAGGGCCAAAGAGACCCAGTACTTC. Translated, it gives CASSLEARRAKETQYF. Based on the CDR3 plus reference TRBV7-8 and TRBJ2-5, the full variable domain is GAGVSQSPRYKVAKRGQDVALRCDPISGHVSLFWYQQALGQGPEFLTYFQNEAQLDKSGLPSDRFFAERPEGSVSTLKIQRTQQEDSAVYLCASSLEARRAKETQYFGPGTRLLVL.

This chain connects TRBV19 to TRBJ1-5, with 8 bases identical to TRBD1. CDR3 size: 15 residues. Trimming removed 6 bases from V and 4 bases from J; junction bases left unmatched: 8. From germline, CDR1 is LNHDA and CDR2 SQIVND (reference sequence). CDR3 residues: CASSSDRDANQPQHF. CDR3 sequence (DNA): TGTGCCAGTAGCTCGGACAGGGATGCGAATCAGCCCCAGCATTTT. Drawing the rest from reference TRBV19 and TRBJ1-5, the complete variable domain is DGGITQSPKYLFRKEGQNVTLSCEQNLNHDAMYWYRQDPGQGLRLIYYSQIVNDFQKGDIAEGYSVSREKKESFPLTVTSAQKNPTAFYLCASSSDRDANQPQHFGDGTRLSIL.

The chain links TRBV6-5 to TRBJ2-7, with 7 bases matching TRBD2. The CDR3 loop spans 13 amino acids. V lost 8 bases, J lost 2 bases, and 6 bases stayed unmatched. CDR1 and CDR2 (germline): MNHEY, SVGAGI. CDR3 region: CASRRGSPYEQYF. The CDR3 DNA sequence: TGTGCCAGCCGACGCGGGAGTCCCTACGAGCAGTACTTC.